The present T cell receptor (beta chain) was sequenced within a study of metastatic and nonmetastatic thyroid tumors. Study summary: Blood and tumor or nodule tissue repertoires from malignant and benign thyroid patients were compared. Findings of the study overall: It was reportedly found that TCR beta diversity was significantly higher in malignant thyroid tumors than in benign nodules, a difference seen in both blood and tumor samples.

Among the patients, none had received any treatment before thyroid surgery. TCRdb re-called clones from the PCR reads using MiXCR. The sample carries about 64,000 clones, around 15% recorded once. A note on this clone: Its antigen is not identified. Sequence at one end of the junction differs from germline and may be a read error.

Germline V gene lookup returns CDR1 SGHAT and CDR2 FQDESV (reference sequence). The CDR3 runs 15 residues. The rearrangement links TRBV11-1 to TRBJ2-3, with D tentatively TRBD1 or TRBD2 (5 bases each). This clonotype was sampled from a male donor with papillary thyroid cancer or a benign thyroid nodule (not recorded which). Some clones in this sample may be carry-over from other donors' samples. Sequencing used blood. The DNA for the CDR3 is TGTGCCAGCATCTTAGCGACGGGGCCCGGAGATACGCAGTATTTT. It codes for CASILATGPGDTQYF.